The rows below give T cell receptor beta chains drawn from one sample of a study of cytomegalovirus exposure and HLA in healthy donors. Profiling relied on immunoSEQ multiplex PCR, and the TCRdb table lists in-frame clones only, not all of them. This table holds around 130,000 clones, roughly 74% found once. The specimen was PBMCs. These receptors were taken from a man aged 40-49 years in good health and CMV-seropositive. The CDR3 runs from the conserved cysteine through the conserved F or W. The D gene is left open where the match is weak. Size values are once, few and many counts, or a class for expanded clones, and some rows have none.

J gene: TRBJ2-1
D gene: TRBD1
V gene: TRBV4-1
clone size: -
CDR3 protein: CASSPGGTGGYEQFF
CDR3 DNA: TGCGCCAGCAGCCCAGGGGGGACAGGGGGTTATGAGCAGTTCTTC

J gene: TRBJ1-2
D gene: -
V gene: TRBV19
clone size: -
CDR3 protein: CASSIGGGYGYTF
CDR3 DNA: TGTGCCAGTAGTATAGGGGGCGGCTATGGCTACACCTTC

J gene: TRBJ2-1
D gene: TRBD2
V gene: TRBV7-6
clone size: -
CDR3 protein: CASSLRGGTLYNEQFF
CDR3 DNA: TGTGCCAGCAGCTTACGCGGGGGGACTCTCTACAATGAGCAGTTCTTC

J gene: TRBJ1-2
D gene: -
V gene: TRBV2
clone size: -
CDR3 protein: CASSDQAAGGYTF
CDR3 DNA: TGTGCCAGCAGTGACCAGGCGGCGGGTGGCTACACCTTC

J gene: TRBJ1-1
D gene: TRBD1
V gene: TRBV10-1
clone size: -
CDR3 protein: CASSVGGQGNTEAFF
CDR3 DNA: TGCGCCAGCAGTGTCGGGGGACAGGGTAACACTGAAGCTTTCTTT

J gene: TRBJ1-6
D gene: TRBD1
V gene: TRBV14
clone size: -
CDR3 protein: CASSQDWWTGSGSYNSPLHF
CDR3 DNA: TGTGCCAGCAGCCAAGATTGGTGGACAGGGAGTGGATCCTATAATTCACCCCTCCACTTT

J gene: TRBJ2-7
D gene: -
V gene: TRBV4-1
clone size: once
CDR3 protein: CASSQEEVSYEQYF
CDR3 DNA: TGCGCCAGCAGCCAAGAGGAGGTCAGCTACGAGCAGTACTTC

J gene: TRBJ2-2
D gene: TRBD1
V gene: TRBV28
clone size: few
CDR3 protein: CASSLGGAGTGELFF
CDR3 DNA: TGTGCCAGCAGTCTAGGGGGCGCGGGCACCGGGGAGCTGTTTTTT

J gene: TRBJ1-1
D gene: -
V gene: TRBV7-2
clone size: -
CDR3 protein: CASSSSMNTEAFF
CDR3 DNA: TGTGCCAGCAGCTCTAGCATGAACACTGAAGCTTTCTTT

J gene: TRBJ2-1
D gene: TRBD1
V gene: TRBV10-3
clone size: -
CDR3 protein: CAIRTRQGVVEQFF
CDR3 DNA: TGTGCCATCAGAACCCGACAGGGCGTAGTGGAGCAGTTCTTC

J gene: TRBJ2-2
D gene: TRBD2
V gene: TRBV19
clone size: few
CDR3 protein: CASIGREGRTGELFF
CDR3 DNA: TGTGCCAGTATCGGTCGGGAGGGCCGGACCGGGGAGCTGTTTTTT

J gene: TRBJ1-4
D gene: TRBD1
V gene: TRBV15
clone size: -
CDR3 protein: CATSRTTGALNEKLFF
CDR3 DNA: TGTGCCACCAGCCGAACGACAGGGGCCCTTAATGAAAAACTGTTTTTT

J gene: TRBJ2-7
D gene: TRBD2
V gene: TRBV4-1
clone size: -
CDR3 protein: CASSHLAGGTSEQYF
CDR3 DNA: TGCGCCAGCAGTCATCTAGCGGGGGGGACGAGCGAGCAGTACTTC

J gene: TRBJ1-3
D gene: -
V gene: TRBV7-2
clone size: -
CDR3 protein: CASSLTLNGNTIYF
CDR3 DNA: TGTGCCAGCAGCTTAACCCTAAACGGAAACACCATATATTTT

J gene: TRBJ2-7
D gene: TRBD1
V gene: TRBV19
clone size: -
CDR3 protein: CASGTGGGEQYF
CDR3 DNA: TGTGCCAGTGGGACAGGGGGTGGCGAGCAGTACTTC

J gene: TRBJ2-6
D gene: -
V gene: TRBV2
clone size: -
CDR3 protein: CASSEVDQGLSGANVLTF
CDR3 DNA: TGTGCCAGCAGTGAAGTGGACCAGGGGCTCTCTGGGGCCAACGTCCTGACTTTC

J gene: TRBJ1-6
D gene: TRBD1
V gene: TRBV4-2
clone size: -
CDR3 protein: CASSPEGTAFSPLHF
CDR3 DNA: TGTGCCAGCAGCCCCGAAGGGACAGCGTTTTCACCCCTCCACTTT

J gene: TRBJ1-1
D gene: TRBD1
V gene: TRBV18
clone size: -
CDR3 protein: CASSPDRGKNTEAFF
CDR3 DNA: TGTGCCAGCTCACCGGACAGGGGGAAGAACACTGAAGCTTTCTTT

J gene: TRBJ2-7
D gene: -
V gene: TRBV14
clone size: -
CDR3 protein: CASSQGGGTYEQYF
CDR3 DNA: TGTGCCAGCAGCCAAGGTGGCGGTACCTACGAGCAGTACTTC

J gene: TRBJ1-1
D gene: -
V gene: TRBV7-8
clone size: -
CDR3 protein: CASSLGGKTVNTEAFF
CDR3 DNA: TGTGCCAGCAGCTTAGGAGGCAAGACAGTGAACACTGAAGCTTTCTTT

J gene: TRBJ2-1
D gene: TRBD2
V gene: TRBV19
clone size: -
CDR3 protein: CASSTGGRGYYNEQFF
CDR3 DNA: TGTGCCAGTAGTACCGGGGGGAGGGGATATTACAATGAGCAGTTCTTC

J gene: TRBJ1-1
D gene: -
V gene: TRBV7-9
clone size: -
CDR3 protein: CASSLERNTEAFF
CDR3 DNA: TGTGCCAGCAGCTTAGAGCGGAACACTGAAGCTTTCTTT

J gene: TRBJ2-2
D gene: -
V gene: TRBV10-1
clone size: -
CDR3 protein: CASSESPLAGELFF
CDR3 DNA: TGCGCCAGCAGTGAGTCTCCACTTGCCGGGGAGCTGTTTTTT

J gene: TRBJ2-7
D gene: -
V gene: TRBV28
clone size: -
CDR3 protein: CASRSTRDTPYEQYF
CDR3 DNA: TGTGCCAGCAGATCGACCCGGGACACACCCTACGAGCAGTACTTC

J gene: TRBJ1-2
D gene: -
V gene: TRBV18
clone size: -
CDR3 protein: CASSPGIRGYGYTF
CDR3 DNA: TGTGCCAGCTCACCCGGTATACGGGGGTATGGCTACACCTTC

J gene: TRBJ2-3
D gene: TRBD2
V gene: TRBV7-6
clone size: -
CDR3 protein: CASSLERASGGARDTQYF
CDR3 DNA: TGTGCCAGCAGCTTAGAACGGGCTAGCGGGGGGGCAAGAGATACGCAGTATTTT

J gene: TRBJ1-2
D gene: -
V gene: TRBV2
clone size: -
CDR3 protein: CASRQGFPYGYTF
CDR3 DNA: TGTGCCAGCAGACAGGGCTTCCCCTATGGCTACACCTTC

J gene: TRBJ2-6
D gene: -
V gene: TRBV6-1
clone size: -
CDR3 protein: CASSAGDGANVLTF
CDR3 DNA: TGTGCCAGCAGTGCCGGGGATGGGGCCAACGTCCTGACTTTC

J gene: TRBJ1-4
D gene: TRBD1
V gene: TRBV11-2
clone size: -
CDR3 protein: CASSFGTGVEKLFF
CDR3 DNA: TGTGCCAGCAGCTTCGGGACAGGTGTGGAAAAACTGTTTTTT

J gene: TRBJ2-5
D gene: TRBD1
V gene: TRBV5-4
clone size: -
CDR3 protein: CASTDRGDVSQYF
CDR3 DNA: TGTGCCAGCACCGACAGGGGGGATGTGTCCCAGTACTTC

J gene: TRBJ2-4
D gene: TRBD1
V gene: TRBV5-1
clone size: -
CDR3 protein: CASSLGQGKNIQYF
CDR3 DNA: TGCGCCAGCAGCTTGGGACAGGGGAAAAACATTCAGTACTTC

J gene: TRBJ2-7
D gene: -
V gene: TRBV2
clone size: -
CDR3 protein: CASSGGSTYEQYF
CDR3 DNA: TGTGCCAGCAGTGGCGGCAGTACCTACGAGCAGTACTTC

J gene: TRBJ2-1
D gene: TRBD2
V gene: TRBV5-4
clone size: -
CDR3 protein: CASSIGTSGSLNEQFF
CDR3 DNA: TGTGCCAGCAGCATCGGGACTAGCGGGAGTTTGAATGAGCAGTTCTTC

J gene: TRBJ2-1
D gene: TRBD2
V gene: TRBV7-9
clone size: -
CDR3 protein: CASSLETGGPYNEQFF
CDR3 DNA: TGTGCCAGCAGCTTAGAGACGGGAGGACCTTACAATGAGCAGTTCTTC

J gene: TRBJ2-3
D gene: TRBD2
V gene: TRBV27
clone size: -
CDR3 protein: CASILSGGLTDTQYF
CDR3 DNA: TGTGCCAGCATCCTATCGGGGGGGCTCACAGATACGCAGTATTTT

J gene: TRBJ2-3
D gene: -
V gene: TRBV5-1
clone size: -
CDR3 protein: CASSLVQGNTDTQYF
CDR3 DNA: TGCGCCAGCAGCTTGGTTCAGGGGAACACAGATACGCAGTATTTT

J gene: TRBJ2-7
D gene: -
V gene: TRBV6-5
clone size: -
CDR3 protein: CASSYSSSYEQYF
CDR3 DNA: TGTGCCAGCAGTTACTCTAGCAGCTACGAGCAGTACTTC

J gene: TRBJ1-5
D gene: -
V gene: TRBV2
clone size: -
CDR3 protein: CASSPGEGRPNQPQHF
CDR3 DNA: TGTGCCAGCAGCCCCGGGGAGGGACGCCCCAATCAGCCCCAGCATTTT

J gene: TRBJ2-3
D gene: -
V gene: TRBV10-1
clone size: -
CDR3 protein: CASSERGQEYTQYF
CDR3 DNA: TGCGCCAGCAGTGAGAGGGGCCAGGAGTATACGCAGTATTTT

J gene: TRBJ2-1
D gene: TRBD2
V gene: TRBV29-1
clone size: -
CDR3 protein: CSAKTGTSGRYEQFF
CDR3 DNA: TGCAGCGCAAAAACCGGGACTAGCGGGAGGTATGAGCAGTTCTTC

J gene: TRBJ2-6
D gene: -
V gene: TRBV13
clone size: -
CDR3 protein: CASSYNRDFSGANVLTF
CDR3 DNA: TGTGCCAGCAGCTACAATCGGGATTTCTCTGGGGCCAACGTCCTGACTTTC

J gene: TRBJ2-3
D gene: -
V gene: TRBV19
clone size: -
CDR3 protein: CASTNKGNRNTQYF
CDR3 DNA: TGTGCCAGTACTAATAAGGGGAATCGGAATACGCAGTATTTT